This T cell receptor beta chain was identified in a study of blood T cell repertoires in COVID-19. Study-level information: Sources were T cells, B-cell-depleted T cells, or PBMCs; the material itself was cDNA or gDNA.

Trimming took 6 bases from V and 2 from J, leaving 14 bases between them. Germline loops: CDR1 MNHEY, CDR2 SVGAGI. The CDR3 consists of 14 residues. The protocol was immunoSEQ multiplex PCR, while the TCRdb copy is restricted to in-frame clones and leaves out a portion. The profile shows over 200,000 clones, about 88% of them singletons. The sample consisted of peripheral blood. The origin of this receptor is a woman between 35 and 50 years old who had recovered from COVID-19. The rearrangement links TRBV6-5 to TRBJ2-7; the D gene is possibly TRBD1 (6 bases). CDR3 amino acids: CASRGAWPAYEQYF. As DNA, the CDR3 is TGTGCCAGCAGGGGGGCCTGGCCGGCCTACGAGCAGTACTTC.